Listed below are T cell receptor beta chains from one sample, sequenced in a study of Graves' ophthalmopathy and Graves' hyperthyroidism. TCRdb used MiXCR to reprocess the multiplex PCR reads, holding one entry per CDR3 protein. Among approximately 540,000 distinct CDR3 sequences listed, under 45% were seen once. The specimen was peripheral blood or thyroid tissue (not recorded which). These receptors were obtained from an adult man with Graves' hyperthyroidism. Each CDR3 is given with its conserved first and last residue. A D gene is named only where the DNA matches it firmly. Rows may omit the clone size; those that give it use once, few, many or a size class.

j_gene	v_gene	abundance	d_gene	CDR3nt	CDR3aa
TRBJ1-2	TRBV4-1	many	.	TGCGCCAGCAGCCAAGGGCGAGGGGAAGGATGGTATGGCTACACCTTC	CASSQGRGEGWYGYTF
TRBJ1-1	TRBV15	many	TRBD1	TGTGCCACCAGCAGAAACTATACAGGGGGTCGCATGAACACTGAAGCTTTCTTT	CATSRNYTGGRMNTEAFF
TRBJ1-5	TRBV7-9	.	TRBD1	TGTGCCAGCAGCTCCCCGGACAGGGGGCGCAATCAGCCCCAGCATTTT	CASSSPDRGRNQPQHF
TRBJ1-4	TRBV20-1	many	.	TGCAGTGCTAGCCTTTGGACGGACCCTGGTGAAAAACTGTTTTTT	CSASLWTDPGEKLFF
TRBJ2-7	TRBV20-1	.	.	TGCAGTGCTAGTCAGGAAGACTACGAGCAGTACTTC	CSASQEDYEQYF
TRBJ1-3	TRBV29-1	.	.	TGCAGCGTTGCAGGGTTCTCTGGAAACACCATATATTTT	CSVAGFSGNTIYF
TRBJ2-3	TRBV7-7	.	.	TGTGCTAGCAGCTTAGGATCGCCGGGCCCAGATACGCAGTATTTT	CASSLGSPGPDTQYF
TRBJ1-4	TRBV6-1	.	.	TGTGCCAGCAGTGAAAGCCACAGGGCGCTAGAAGAAAAACTGTTTTTT	CASSESHRALEEKLFF
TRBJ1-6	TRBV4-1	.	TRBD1	TGCGCCAGCAGCCATTCGGGACAGGGGGTCGGTTCACCCCTCCACTTT	CASSHSGQGVGSPLHF
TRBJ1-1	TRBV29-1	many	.	TGCAGCGTTGCGCCGGGAAACACTGAAGCTTTCTTT	CSVAPGNTEAFF
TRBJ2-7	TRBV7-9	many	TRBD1	TGTGCCAGCAGCCACCGGGACAGGGGGTTAAACGAGCAGTACTTC	CASSHRDRGLNEQYF
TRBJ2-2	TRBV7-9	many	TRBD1	TGTGCCAGCAGCTTCCGGGACAGGGGGGAGCTGTTTTTT	CASSFRDRGELFF
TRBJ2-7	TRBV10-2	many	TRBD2	TGCGCCAGCAGTGAGTCGGATCGCGGGAGTATCCACGAGCAGTACTTC	CASSESDRGSIHEQYF
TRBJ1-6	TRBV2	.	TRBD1	TGTGACAGGGGTTCACCCCTCCACTTT	CDRGSPLHF
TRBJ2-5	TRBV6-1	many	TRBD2	TGTGCCAGCAGTGTAACTAGCGGGGGGCCAACGGAGACCCAGTACTTC	CASSVTSGGPTETQYF
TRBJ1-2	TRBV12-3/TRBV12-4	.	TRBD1	TGTGCCAGCAGTGTCACAGGGGGGAACTATGGCTACACCTTC	CASSVTGGNYGYTF
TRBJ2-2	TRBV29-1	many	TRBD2	TGCATTTGCGGGAGAGGTACCGGGGAGCTGTTTTTT	CICGRGTGELFF
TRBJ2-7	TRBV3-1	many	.	TGTGCCAGCAGCCAAGTTAGCACTCGGCAGTACTTC	CASSQVSTRQYF
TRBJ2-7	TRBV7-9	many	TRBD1	TGTGCCAGCAGAATGGACAGGGGAGCCTACGAGCAGTACTTC	CASRMDRGAYEQYF
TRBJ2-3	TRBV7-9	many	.	TGTGCCAGCAGCACCAGTCCTAGCACAGATACGCAGTATTTT	CASSTSPSTDTQYF
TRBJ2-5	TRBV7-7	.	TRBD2	TGTGCTAGCAGCCAAAGACTAGCGGGCCCATCCCAGTACTTC	CASSQRLAGPSQYF
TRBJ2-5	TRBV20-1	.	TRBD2	TGCAGTTACCCAGCGGGGGCAAAAGAGACCCAGTACTTC	CSYPAGAKETQYF
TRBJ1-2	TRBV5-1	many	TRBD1	TGTGCCAGCAGTAGGGACAGCAACTATGGCTACACCTTC	CASSRDSNYGYTF
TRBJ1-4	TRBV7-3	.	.	TGTGCCAGCAGCCCGAGCAGTGATCGAACTAATGAGAAACCGTTTTTT	CASSPSSDRTNEKPFF
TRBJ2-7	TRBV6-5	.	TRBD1	TGTGCCAGCGGGACAGGGATTTACAATGAGCAGTACTTC	CASGTGIYNEQYF
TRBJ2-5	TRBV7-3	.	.	.	CASSFYICSARVRQETQYF
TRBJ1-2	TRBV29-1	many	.	TGCAGCGTTGACGCAACAACCGGGACCGCGGGCTACACCTTC	CSVDATTGTAGYTF
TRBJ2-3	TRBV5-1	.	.	TGCGCCAGCAGCCCACGGGGGAGGAGCACAGATACGCAGTATTTT	CASSPRGRSTDTQYF
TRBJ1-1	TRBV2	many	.	TGTGCCAGCAGTTTGGGCAGCCACTCTGAAGCTTTCTTT	CASSLGSHSEAFF
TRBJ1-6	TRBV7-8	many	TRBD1	TGTGCCAGCAGCCTCAACAGGGGGCTTAATTCACCCCTCCACTTT	CASSLNRGLNSPLHF
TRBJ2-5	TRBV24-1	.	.	TGTGCCACCAGTGATAATCAGGGGGGGTCGGACCAGTACTTC	CATSDNQGGSDQYF
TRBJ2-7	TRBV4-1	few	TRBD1	TGCGCCAGCAGCCATCGACAGGGGGGCCACGAGCAGTACTTC	CASSHRQGGHEQYF
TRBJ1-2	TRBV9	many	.	TGTGCCAGCAGCGTAGATGAGAGGGGCGGACGGCGATCTTATGGCTACACCTTC	CASSVDERGGRRSYGYTF
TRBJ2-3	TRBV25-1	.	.	TGTGCCAGCAGTGACGACCCGACAGATACGCAGTATTTT	CASSDDPTDTQYF
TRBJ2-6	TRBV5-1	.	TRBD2	TGCGCCAGCAGCCACGGTCCTAGCGGGAGTATCTCTGGGGCCAACGTCCTGACTTTC	CASSHGPSGSISGANVLTF
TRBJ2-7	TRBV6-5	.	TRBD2	TGTGCCAGCAGTTCGCAGACTAGCGGGATCTCCTACGAGCAGTACTTC	CASSSQTSGISYEQYF
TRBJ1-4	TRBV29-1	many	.	TGCAGCGTTGAAGTCAGTGGGCGTGAAAAACTGTTTTTT	CSVEVSGREKLFF
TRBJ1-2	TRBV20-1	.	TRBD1	TGCAGTGCTAGACTTACAGGGGGCGGACTTGGAAACACCTTC	CSARLTGGGLGNTF
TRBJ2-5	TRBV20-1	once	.	TGCAGTGCTAATACCGGGACCCAGTACTTC	CSANTGTQYF
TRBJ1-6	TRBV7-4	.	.	TGTGCCAGCAGCTTGGGCGTCGCAGTCCTGAATTCACCCCTCCACTTT	CASSLGVAVLNSPLHF
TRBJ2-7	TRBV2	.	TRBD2	TGTGCCAGCAGTTACTCGCCGGGAGGGCCGGGGGAGCAGTACTTC	CASSYSPGGPGEQYF
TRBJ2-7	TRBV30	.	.	TGTGCCTGGAGTGGGGGACCCGGCGAGCAGTACTTC	CAWSGGPGEQYF
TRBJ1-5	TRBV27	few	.	TGTGCCAGCAGTGGACAAGGGGCAAGGCAGCCCCAGCATTTT	CASSGQGARQPQHF
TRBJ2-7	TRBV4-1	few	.	TGCGCCAGCAGCCAAGGTATGCAGCGTTTTGCCTACGAGCAGTACTTC	CASSQGMQRFAYEQYF
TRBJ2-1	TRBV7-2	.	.	TGTGCCAGCAGCTTAATGGGGGAGGCCAACAATGAGCAGTTCTTC	CASSLMGEANNEQFF
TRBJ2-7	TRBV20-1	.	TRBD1	TGCAGTGCTAGAGCAGGGGACCAGGGGGCAAAGGTCCACGAGCAGTACTTC	CSARAGDQGAKVHEQYF
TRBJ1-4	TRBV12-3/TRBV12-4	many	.	TGTGCCAGCAGTTTAGGTGGAAGGGGAGGTGAAAAACTGTTTTTT	CASSLGGRGGEKLFF
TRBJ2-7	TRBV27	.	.	TGTGCCGGCAGGCGAGGGACCAACTACGAGCAGTACTTC	CAGRRGTNYEQYF
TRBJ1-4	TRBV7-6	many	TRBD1	TGTGCCAGCAGCCCGGGGACAGTTCCAGTTGCAACTAATGAAAAACTGTTTTTT	CASSPGTVPVATNEKLFF
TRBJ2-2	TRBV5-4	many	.	TGTGCCAGCAGCTTGGCCTCGGCTAGCGCGAACACCGGGGAGCTGTTTTTT	CASSLASASANTGELFF
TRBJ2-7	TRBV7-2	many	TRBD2	TGTGCCAGCAGCTTACAGCGGGGGGGCCGAAGCTCCTACGAGCAGTACTTC	CASSLQRGGRSSYEQYF
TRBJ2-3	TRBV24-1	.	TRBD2	TGTGCCACCAGTGACCCGGTCGGACTAGCGGGAAGAAGTACAGATACGCAGTATTTT	CATSDPVGLAGRSTDTQYF
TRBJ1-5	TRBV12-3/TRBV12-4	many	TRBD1	TGTGCCAGCAGTCTCAGACAGGGTAGCAATCAGCCCCAGCATTTT	CASSLRQGSNQPQHF
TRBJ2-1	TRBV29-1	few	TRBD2	TGCAGCGTTGAGAGTAGCGGGATCTACAATGAGCAGTTCTTC	CSVESSGIYNEQFF